The T cell receptor (beta chain) under discussion was sequenced for a study of T cells in tumors after PD-1 blockade. In the study overall: Patients had no prior checkpoint blockade, systemic immunosuppressants, or anti-cancer therapy within 4 weeks.

Trimming removed 6 bases from V and 8 bases from J; junction bases left unmatched: 7. The CDR3 runs 13 residues. Germline loops: CDR1 LGHNT, CDR2 FRNRAP. The protocol was immunoSEQ multiplex PCR, while the TCRdb copy is restricted to in-frame clones and leaves out a portion. In the table there are roughly 14,000 clones, roughly 85% of which are singletons. This clone was counted once. The material sequenced was PBMCs, taken after anti-PD-1 treatment. This clonotype was sampled from a human donor with basal cell carcinoma. The chain has TRBV12-5 and TRBJ2-1; 7 bases map to TRBD2. CDR3 coding DNA: TGTGCTAGTGGCCTTGGGGGAGGGGATGAGCAGTTCTTC. As protein: CASGLGGGDEQFF. The full variable domain, completed using reference TRBV12-5 and TRBJ2-1, is DARVTQTPRHKVTEMGQEVTMRCQPILGHNTVFWYRQTMMQGLELLAYFRNRAPLDDSGMPKDRFSAEMPDATLATLKIQPSEPRDSAVYFCASGLGGGDEQFFGPGTRLTVL.